The entry below describes one T cell receptor (beta chain). The data were taken from a study of neoadjuvant nivolumab and ipilimumab in lung cancer. The repertoire was sequenced with immunoSEQ multiplex PCR; TCRdb's copy has only in-frame clones and lacks some. The table lists tens of thousands of clones, 90% of them singletons. The starting material was peripheral blood, obtained after neoadjuvant nivolumab, alone or with ipilimumab, at or shortly before surgery. The clonotype comes from an adult with non-small cell lung cancer.

The CDR3 DNA reads as TGTGCCAGCAGCTTAGTGGGCGGGGGGGCCGGGGATACGCAGTATTTT. It encodes CASSLVGGGAGDTQYF. The genes are TRBV7-2 and TRBJ2-3; 9 bases map to TRBD2. Losses at the gene ends were 1 base for V and 6 bases for J; bases not matched to a gene: 8. This CDR3 contains 16 residues. The germline V gene encodes CDR1 SGHTA and CDR2 FQGNSA.